The 21 T cell receptor beta chains listed next were all sequenced from one sample in a study of molecular identifiers for immune sequencing clone quantification. TCRdb redid the calling of the PCR reads with MiXCR, one entry per CDR3 protein. The profile shows tens of thousands of distinct CDR3 sequences, about 23% of them singletons. Sequencing used naive CD8+ T cells from blood, with Jurkat cell RNA spiked in. Subset denoted: FACS-sorted CD8+CD4-CCR7+CD45RA+ naive T cells. The source of these receptors is a human donor in good health. Some libraries in this study had Jurkat cell RNA spiked in.

This clonotype was detected many times. V is TRBV10-3 and J is TRBJ2-7; D remains unclear. The V end was cut by 4 bases, the J end by 2 bases, with 12 bases between. The CDR3 totals 14 residues. Looked up from germline, CDR1 is ENHRY and CDR2 is SYGVKD. This chain's CDR3 is CAISGQAAPYEQYF. CDR3 DNA sequence: TGTGCCATCAGTGGCCAGGCTGCGCCCTACGAGCAGTACTTC.

Notes on this clonotype: Germline is not matched at one junction end, which may reflect a read error. The chain carries TRBV5-1 and TRBJ2-7; 7 positions agree with TRBD2. CDR3 length: 13 residues. CDR1 is SGHRS, CDR2 YFSETQ, per germline. DNA of the CDR3: TGCGCCGGCAGCGGGGACGCCTCCTACGAGCAGTACTTC. As protein: CAGSGDASYEQYF.

This clonotype was recorded only once. The rearrangement uses TRBV30 and TRBJ1-1; D is perhaps TRBD1 (5 bases). CDR1 is GTSNPN, CDR2 SVGIG, per germline (reference sequence). Deletions cut 0 bases from V and 5 bases from J, with 10 bases between. The CDR3 is 13 amino acids. In DNA form, the CDR3 reads TGTGCCTGGAGTGTAATGGGGGGAACTGAAGCTTTCTTT. Its translation is CAWSVMGGTEAFF.

The CDR3 is CASSPRGHNYEQYF. DNA of the CDR3: TGTGCCAGCAGCCCAAGGGGACATAACTACGAGCAGTACTTC. The chain uses TRBV7-6 and TRBJ2-7; D is perhaps TRBD1 (6 bases). Germline V gene lookup returns CDR1 SGHVS and CDR2 FNYEAQ. The CDR3 runs to 14 residues. V lost 5 bases, J lost 3 bases, and 14 bases lay in between.

The table lists this clonotype with many counts. The chain couples TRBV7-9 to TRBJ1-1; TRBD1 might be the D (6 bases). Germline V gives CDR1 SEHNR, CDR2 FQNEAQ (reference sequence). This CDR3 is 17 amino acids long. The germline V and J ends were trimmed by 5 bases and 1 base, with 20 bases remaining between them. This chain's CDR3 is CASSTLQDSLKNTEAFF. In nucleotides, the CDR3 is TGTGCCAGCAGCACACTCCAGGACAGTCTAAAGAACACTGAAGCTTTCTTT.

In this sample, this clonotype turned up many times. The chain carries TRBV7-9 and TRBJ2-3; D is uncertain. This CDR3 spans 15 amino acids. Looked up from germline, CDR1 is SEHNR and CDR2 is FQNEAQ (reference sequence). The V end lost 5 bases, the J end lost 2 bases, and 14 bases lay between the germline ends. The CDR3 DNA sequence: TGTGCCAGCAGCCCCCATCTGTATTCCACAGATACGCAGTATTTT. This codes for CASSPHLYSTDTQYF.

A word on this clonotype: Sequence at one end of the junction differs from germline and may be a read error. The chain joins TRBV6-1 to TRBJ1-5; D may be TRBD1 (5 bases). Germline assignment: CDR1 MNHNS and CDR2 SASEGT. This CDR3 spans 13 amino acids. CDR3 amino acids: CTSSDWGLQPQHF. CDR3 bases: TGTACCAGCAGTGACTGGGGACTCCAGCCCCAGCATTTT.

V and J are TRBV5-8 and TRBJ2-5; TRBD2 matches 7 bases. J gave up 1 base and V 0 bases, and 15 bases lay outside the gene matches. The CDR3 extends over 19 amino acids. Germline assignment: CDR1 SGHTS and CDR2 YDEGEE. CDR3 sequence reads: CASSLGTLYGGGPQETQYF. CDR3 nucleotide sequence: TGTGCCAGCAGCTTGGGGACCCTTTACGGCGGGGGACCCCAAGAGACCCAGTACTTC.

V gene TRBV21-1 combines with J gene TRBJ1-5. TRBV21-1 is assigned pseudogene status. The CDR3 sequence is 16 residues long. The DNA for the CDR3 is TGTGCCAGCAGCAAAGGGCCCAGGTACAGCAATCAGCCCCAGCATTTT. It is translated as CASSKGPRYSNQPQHF.

As concerns this clonotype: A much larger clone differs from this one at a single base, so this may be a read error. In DNA form, the CDR3 reads TGTGCCAGCAGCTTGGCGGTGGATCAGCCCCAGCATTTT. Protein: CASSLAVDQPQHF. This chain links TRBV5-3 with TRBJ1-5, with unresolved D. TRBV5-3 is known as an ORF, though its function is uncertain. CDR3 length equals 13 residues.

This chain's CDR3 is CASTPVWGPRSQETQYF. CDR3 DNA sequence: TGTGCCAGTACCCCGGTTTGGGGGCCCAGATCACAAGAGACCCAGTACTTC. This sequence joins TRBV19 and TRBJ2-5; perhaps TRBD1 as D (6 bases). Trimming left V 7 bases short and J 2 bases short, with 23 bases between. Per the germline V gene, CDR1 is LNHDA and CDR2 is SQIVND (reference sequence). CDR3 length equals 17 residues.

This clonotype was observed a few times. The chain is built from TRBV12-5 and TRBJ1-1; possible D gene TRBD1, 5 bases. Germline CDR1 reads LGHNT; CDR2 reads FRNRAP. V gave up 0 bases and J gave up 5 bases, with 10 bases separating them. This CDR3 region has 14 residues. CDR3 loop: CASGLVGGHTEAFF. DNA for the CDR3: TGTGCTAGTGGTTTGGTCGGGGGTCATACTGAAGCTTTCTTT.

In this sample, this clonotype turned up many times. V gene TRBV7-2 combines with J gene TRBJ1-2, with D uncertain. V shed 3 bases and J shed 4 bases, with 6 bases lying between them. The CDR3 runs to 12 residues. In germline, CDR1 is SGHTA, CDR2 FQGNSA. The CDR3 DNA reads TGTGCCAGCAGCTTTTATATCTATGGCTACACCTTC. It encodes CASSFYIYGYTF. Looking up the rest from reference TRBV7-2 and TRBJ1-2 gives the full variable domain: GAGVSQSPSNKVTEKGKDVELRCDPISGHTALYWYRQSLGQGLEFLIYFQGNSAPDKSGLPSDRFSAERTGGSVSTLTIQRTQQEDSAVYLCASSFYIYGYTFGSGTRLTVV.

About this clonotype itself: Just one base apart from a much larger clone, this may be a read error. The chain recombines TRBV6-2 or TRBV6-3 with TRBJ2-7, with unresolved D. Germline CDR1 is MNHEY and CDR2 is SVGEGT. CDR3 size: 12 residues. The CDR3 protein is CASSYRSYEQHF. The CDR3 coding sequence is TGTGCCAGCAGTTACCGGTCCTACGAGCAGCACTTC.

The V call is TRBV4-3, the J call TRBJ2-7, with D possibly matching TRBD2 (6 bases). The germline V gene has CDR1 LGHNA and CDR2 YSLEER. The CDR3 totals 15 residues. Trimming removed 2 bases at V and 4 bases at J, with 15 bases between. The CDR3 loop is CASSQKEGPWYEQYF. CDR3 coding DNA: TGCGCCAGCAGCCAAAAGGAGGGGCCTTGGTACGAGCAGTACTTC.

This clonotype was seen more than once but under ten times. The chain uses TRBV7-9 and TRBJ2-5; tentatively, D is TRBD1 or TRBD2 (6 bases each). This CDR3 contains 16 residues. Germline CDR1 and CDR2: SEHNR and FQNEAQ (reference sequence). The V gene lost 3 bases and the J gene lost 2 bases, with 16 bases spanning the gap. Written as DNA, the CDR3 is TGTGCCAGCAGCTTTAAGGGGGGTCGACCACAAGAGACCCAGTACTTC. The encoded protein is CASSFKGGRPQETQYF.

This clonotype was detected ten times or more. CDR3 region: CASKSEEYSNQPQHF. CDR3 bases: TGTGCCAGCAAGAGCGAGGAATATAGCAATCAGCCCCAGCATTTT. The V call is TRBV7-2, the J call TRBJ1-5, with unresolved D. Deletions cut 7 bases from V and 0 bases from J, with 13 bases between. Looked up from germline, CDR1 is SGHTA and CDR2 is FQGNSA. The CDR3 contains 15 residues.

This sequence joins TRBV7-9 and TRBJ2-7; 9 bases are shared with TRBD1. The trim removed 3 bases at V and 7 bases at J, leaving 7 bases unmatched. CDR3 size: 14 residues. Germline lookup yields CDR1 SEHNR and CDR2 FQNEAQ (reference sequence). The CDR3 sequence is CASSFRQGGGEQYF. CDR3 nucleotides: TGTGCCAGCAGCTTTCGACAGGGGGGCGGGGAGCAGTACTTC.

This chain joins TRBV6-2 or TRBV6-3 and TRBJ2-7; no reliable D call. This CDR3 is built from 13 residues. Germline V gene sequence: CDR1 MNHEY, CDR2 SVGEGT. The V end lost 5 bases, the J end lost 1 base, and 9 bases lay between the germline ends. The CDR3 spells CASSPAFSYEQYF. CDR3 DNA sequence: TGTGCCAGCAGTCCTGCCTTTTCCTACGAGCAGTACTTC.

This chain joins TRBV4-1 and TRBJ1-2; TRBD1 agrees at 9 bases. J was trimmed by 8 bases and V by 2 bases; bases with no gene match: 9. Germline V CDR1 and CDR2: MGHRA, YSYEKL. The CDR3 has 15 amino acids. In DNA form, the CDR3 reads TGCGCCAGCAGCCAAAGTCCGGGACAGGGCTGGGGCTACACCTTC. Amino acid sequence: CASSQSPGQGWGYTF.

Note on this clonotype: Possible read error: a much larger clone is one base away. Since the CDR3 does not end with the conserved phenylalanine or tryptophan, this likely comes from a read error. The chain is built from TRBV5-1 and TRBJ2-3, with D perhaps matching TRBD1 (6 bases). Between the trimmed V and J ends, which lost 4 bases and 3 bases, there was a span of 9 bases. The CDR3 sequence is 13 residues long. CDR1 and CDR2 from the germline V gene are SGHRS and YFSETQ. CDR3 sequence (DNA): TGCGCCAGCAGCATGACAGGTACAGATACGCAGTATTCT. Translating gives CASSMTGTDTQYS.